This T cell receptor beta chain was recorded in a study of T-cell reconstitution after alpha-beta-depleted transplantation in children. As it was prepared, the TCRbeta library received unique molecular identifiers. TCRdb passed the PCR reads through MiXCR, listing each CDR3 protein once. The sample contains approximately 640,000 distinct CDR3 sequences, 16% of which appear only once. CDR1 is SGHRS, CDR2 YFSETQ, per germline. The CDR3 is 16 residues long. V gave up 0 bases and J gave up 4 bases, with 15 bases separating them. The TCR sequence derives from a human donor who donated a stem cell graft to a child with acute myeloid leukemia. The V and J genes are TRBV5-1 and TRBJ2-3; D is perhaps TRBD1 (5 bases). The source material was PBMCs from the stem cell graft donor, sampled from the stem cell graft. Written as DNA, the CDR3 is TGCGCCAGCAGCTTGGCCGGTGGGGCCTGGGCAGATACGCAGTATTTT. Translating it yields CASSLAGGAWADTQYF.